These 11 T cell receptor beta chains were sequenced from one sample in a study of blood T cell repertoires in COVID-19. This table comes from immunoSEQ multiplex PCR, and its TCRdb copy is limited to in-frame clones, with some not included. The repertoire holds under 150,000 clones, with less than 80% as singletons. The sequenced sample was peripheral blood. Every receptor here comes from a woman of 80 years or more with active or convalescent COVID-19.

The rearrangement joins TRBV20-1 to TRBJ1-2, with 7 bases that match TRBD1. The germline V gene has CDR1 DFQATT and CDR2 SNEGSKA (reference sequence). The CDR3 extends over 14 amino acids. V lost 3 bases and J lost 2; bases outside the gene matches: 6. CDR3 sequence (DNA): TGCAGTGCTAGTCTCGTGGGACAGAACTATGGCTACACCTTC. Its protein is CSASLVGQNYGYTF.

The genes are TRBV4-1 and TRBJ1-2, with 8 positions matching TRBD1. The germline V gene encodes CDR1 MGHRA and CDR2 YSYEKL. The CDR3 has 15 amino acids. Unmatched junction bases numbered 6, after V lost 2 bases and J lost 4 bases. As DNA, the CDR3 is TGCGCCAGCAGCCAAACCCGGGACAGGATCTATGGCTACACCTTC. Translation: CASSQTRDRIYGYTF.

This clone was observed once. CDR3 bases: TGTGCCAGCAGCTCCCCCGGGACAGGGGTACGGAACACTGAAGCTTTCTTT. Translated, it gives CASSSPGTGVRNTEAFF. The rearrangement links TRBV7-9 to TRBJ1-1; TRBD1 agrees at 10 bases. Trimming at V came to 4 bases and at J to 1 base, leaving 9 bases not matched to a gene. The CDR3 contains 17 residues. Germline CDR1 and CDR2: SEHNR and FQNEAQ (reference sequence).

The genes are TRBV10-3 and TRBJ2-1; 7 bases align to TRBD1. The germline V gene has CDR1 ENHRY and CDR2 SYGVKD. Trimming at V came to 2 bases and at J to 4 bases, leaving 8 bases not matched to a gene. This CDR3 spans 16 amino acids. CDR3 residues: CAISEGDRVRYNEQFF. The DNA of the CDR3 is TGTGCCATCAGTGAGGGAGACAGGGTTAGGTACAATGAGCAGTTCTTC.

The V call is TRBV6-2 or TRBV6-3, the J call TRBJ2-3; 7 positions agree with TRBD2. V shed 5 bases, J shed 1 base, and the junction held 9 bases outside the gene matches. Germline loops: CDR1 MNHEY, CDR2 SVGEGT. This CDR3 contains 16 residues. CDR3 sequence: CASSDRYRGGTDTQYF. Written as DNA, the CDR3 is TGTGCCAGCAGTGATCGATATCGGGGGGGCACAGATACGCAGTATTTT.

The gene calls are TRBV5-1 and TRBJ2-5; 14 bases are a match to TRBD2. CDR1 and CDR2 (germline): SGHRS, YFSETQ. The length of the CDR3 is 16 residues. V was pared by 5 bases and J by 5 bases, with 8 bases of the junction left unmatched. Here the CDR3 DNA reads TGCGCCAGCAGATCCGGGACTAGCGGGAGCAGGGAGACCCAGTACTTC. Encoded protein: CASRSGTSGSRETQYF.

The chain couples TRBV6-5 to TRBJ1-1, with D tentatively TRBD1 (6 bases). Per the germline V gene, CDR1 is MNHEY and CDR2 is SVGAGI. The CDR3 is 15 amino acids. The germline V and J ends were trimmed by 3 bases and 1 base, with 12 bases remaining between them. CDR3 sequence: CASSYTGFGNTEAFF. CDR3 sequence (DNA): TGTGCCAGCAGTTATACAGGGTTCGGGAACACTGAAGCTTTCTTT.

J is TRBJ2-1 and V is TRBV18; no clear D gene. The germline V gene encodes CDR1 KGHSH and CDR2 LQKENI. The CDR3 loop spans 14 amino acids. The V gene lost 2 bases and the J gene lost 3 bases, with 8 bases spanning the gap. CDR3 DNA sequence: TGTGCCAGCTCACCAAATTCAATCTACAATGAGCAGTTCTTC. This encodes CASSPNSIYNEQFF.

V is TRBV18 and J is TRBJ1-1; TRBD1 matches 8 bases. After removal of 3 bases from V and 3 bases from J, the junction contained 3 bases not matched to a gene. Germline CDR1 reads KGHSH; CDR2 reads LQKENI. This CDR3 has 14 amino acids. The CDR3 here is CASSPDRGDTEAFF. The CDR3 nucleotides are TGTGCCAGCTCACCCGACAGGGGCGACACTGAAGCTTTCTTT.

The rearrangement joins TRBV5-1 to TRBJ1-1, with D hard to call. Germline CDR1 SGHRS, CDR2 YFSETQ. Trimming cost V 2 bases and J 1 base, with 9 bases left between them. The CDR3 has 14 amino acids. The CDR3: CASSFYGTNTEAFF. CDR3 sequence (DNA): TGCGCCAGCAGCTTCTATGGTACGAACACTGAAGCTTTCTTT.

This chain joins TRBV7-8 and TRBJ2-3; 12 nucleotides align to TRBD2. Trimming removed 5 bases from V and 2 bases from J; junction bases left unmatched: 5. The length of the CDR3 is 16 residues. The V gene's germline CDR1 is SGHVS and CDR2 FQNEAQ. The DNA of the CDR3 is TGTGCCAGCAGCCTGGGACTAGCGGGTTTCACAGATACGCAGTATTTT. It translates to CASSLGLAGFTDTQYF.